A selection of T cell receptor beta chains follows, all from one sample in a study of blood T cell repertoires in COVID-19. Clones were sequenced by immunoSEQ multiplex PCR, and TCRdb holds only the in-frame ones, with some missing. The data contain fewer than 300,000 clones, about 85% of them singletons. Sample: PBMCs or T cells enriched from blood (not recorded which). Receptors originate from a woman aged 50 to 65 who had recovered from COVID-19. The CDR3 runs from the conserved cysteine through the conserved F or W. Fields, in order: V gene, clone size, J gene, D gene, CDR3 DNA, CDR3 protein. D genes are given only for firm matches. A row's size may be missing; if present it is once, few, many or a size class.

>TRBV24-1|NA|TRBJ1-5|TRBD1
TGTGCCACTCAGGACAGGGACAATCAGCCCCAGCATTTT
CATQDRDNQPQHF
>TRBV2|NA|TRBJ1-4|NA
TGTGCCAGCAGGATGGACAGTCTTAATGAAAAACTGTTTTTT
CASRMDSLNEKLFF
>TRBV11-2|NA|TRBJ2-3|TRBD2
TGTGCCAGCAGCCCTCGGGGGGGGGACACAGATACGCAGTATTTT
CASSPRGGDTDTQYF
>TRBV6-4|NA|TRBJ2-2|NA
TGTGCCAGCAGTTTTGGCAGCGCGAACACCGGGGAGCTGTTTTTT
CASSFGSANTGELFF
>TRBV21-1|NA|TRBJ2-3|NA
TGTGCCAGCAGCAAACTAAATCGACTGGCTAGCAAGGGAGATACGCAGTATTTT
CASSKLNRLASKGDTQYF
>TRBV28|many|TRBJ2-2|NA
TGTGCCAGCAGTTTGGGAGTGGTCGGGGGATCTGGGGAGCTGTTTTTT
CASSLGVVGGSGELFF
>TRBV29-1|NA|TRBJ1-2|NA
TGCAGCGTTGGGAAAGGGGCTAACTATGGCTACACCTTC
CSVGKGANYGYTF
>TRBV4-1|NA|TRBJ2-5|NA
TGCGCCAGCAGCCAATTCAGGGGAGAGCAAGAGACCCAGTACTTC
CASSQFRGEQETQYF
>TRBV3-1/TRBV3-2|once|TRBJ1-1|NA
TGTGCCAGCAGCCAAGATATAACTGAAGCTTTCTTT
CASSQDITEAFF
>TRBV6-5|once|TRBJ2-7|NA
TGTGCCAGCAGGTCGGACTCCGTGGGGGAGCAGTACTTC
CASRSDSVGEQYF
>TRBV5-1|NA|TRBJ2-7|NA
TGCGCCAGCAGCTTAGGCTCTTACAGCTCCTACGAGCAGTACTTC
CASSLGSYSSYEQYF
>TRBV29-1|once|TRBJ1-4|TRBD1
TGCAGCGTTGCAATTCTGGGACAGAAGGAAAAACTGTTTTTT
CSVAILGQKEKLFF
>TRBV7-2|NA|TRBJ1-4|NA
TGTGCCAGCAGCGGCGGTCCCTCCTGGGAAAAACTGTTTTTT
CASSGGPSWEKLFF
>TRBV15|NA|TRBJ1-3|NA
TGTGCCACCAGCAGAGCTGGGGCAGGGAGGGGAAACACCATATATTTT
CATSRAGAGRGNTIYF
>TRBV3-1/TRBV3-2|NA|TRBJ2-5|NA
TGTGCCAGCACCATACGGGGGGCGCGGGAGACCCAGTACTTC
CASTIRGARETQYF
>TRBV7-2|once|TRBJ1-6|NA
TGTGCCAGCAGCCCACGCCTCCCGACACAAAGCTCCTATAATTCACCCCTCCACTTT
CASSPRLPTQSSYNSPLHF
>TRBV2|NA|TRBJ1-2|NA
TGTGCCAGCAGTGAAAGGACAGCTAACTATGGCTACACCTTC
CASSERTANYGYTF
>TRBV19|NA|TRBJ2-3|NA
TGTGCCAGTAGTACCCGGAGGGCCCCGGGGGCAGATACGCAGTATTTT
CASSTRRAPGADTQYF
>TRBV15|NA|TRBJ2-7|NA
TGTGCCACCAGCAGAGACGGGAAGACCTACGAGCAGTACTTC
CATSRDGKTYEQYF
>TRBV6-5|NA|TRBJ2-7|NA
TGTGCCAGCAGAATTCGAACAGGGGGGGCCGAGCAGTACTTC
CASRIRTGGAEQYF
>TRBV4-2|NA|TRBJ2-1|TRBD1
TGTGCCAGCAGCGGACAGGGTCGCGGTGAGCAGTTCTTC
CASSGQGRGEQFF
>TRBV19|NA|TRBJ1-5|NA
TGTGCCAGTAGTCGGAGCAATCAGCCCCAGCATTTT
CASSRSNQPQHF
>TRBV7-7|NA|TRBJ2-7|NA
TGTGCCAGCAGCTTATCCCCCAGGGACGAGCAGTACTTC
CASSLSPRDEQYF
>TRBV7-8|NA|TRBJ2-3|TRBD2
TGTGCCAGCAGCTTAGTGGCTAGCGGGAGCACAGATACGCAGTATTTT
CASSLVASGSTDTQYF
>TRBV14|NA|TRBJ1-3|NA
TGTGCCAGCAGCCAAGATAGAGGAAACACCATATATTTT
CASSQDRGNTIYF
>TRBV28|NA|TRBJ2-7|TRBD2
TGTGCCAGCAGTTCCCATCTAGCGGGGTCCTACGAGCAGTACTTC
CASSSHLAGSYEQYF
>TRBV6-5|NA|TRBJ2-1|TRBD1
TGTGCCAGCACCACGGGGACAGGGGGCTCCTATGAGCAGTTCTTC
CASTTGTGGSYEQFF
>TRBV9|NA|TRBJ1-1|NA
TGTGCCAGCAGCGTAGCGGTGAACACTGAAGCTTTCTTT
CASSVAVNTEAFF
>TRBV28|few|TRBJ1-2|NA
TGTGCCAGCAGCCGTAACTATGGCTACACCTTC
CASSRNYGYTF
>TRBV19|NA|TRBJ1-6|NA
TGTGCCAGTAGTATTGGGCAGACTAATTCACCCCTCCACTTT
CASSIGQTNSPLHF
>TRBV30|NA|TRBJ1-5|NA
TGTGCCTGGAGGGATTGGGGGGGCAATCAGCCCCAGCATTTT
CAWRDWGGNQPQHF
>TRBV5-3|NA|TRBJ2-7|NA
TGTGCCAGAAGCTTGGGCAGGAAGGTGGACGAGCAGTACTTC
CARSLGRKVDEQYF
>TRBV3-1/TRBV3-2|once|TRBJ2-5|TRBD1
TGTGCCAGCAGCTCAATCGAGGCACAGGGGAAAGAGACCCAGTACTTC
CASSSIEAQGKETQYF
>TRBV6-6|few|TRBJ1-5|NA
TGTGCCAGCAGTAAGGACAGTGGATTTAGTAATCAGCCCCAGCATTTT
CASSKDSGFSNQPQHF
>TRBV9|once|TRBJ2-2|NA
TGTGCCAGCAGCGTACAGGGCCGAAGGACCGGGGAGCTGTTTTTT
CASSVQGRRTGELFF
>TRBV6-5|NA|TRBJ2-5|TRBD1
TGTGCCAGCAGTTACGACAGGGTCCAAGAGACCCAGTACTTC
CASSYDRVQETQYF
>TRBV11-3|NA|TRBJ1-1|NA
TGTGCCAGCAGCTTAGTTTCTCCCACGCGGTACGCGGGACACACTGAAGCTTTCTTT
CASSLVSPTRYAGHTEAFF
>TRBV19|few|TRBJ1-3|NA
TGTGCCAGTAGTATAGGTCTCGGAGACCTCTCTGGAAACACCATATATTTT
CASSIGLGDLSGNTIYF
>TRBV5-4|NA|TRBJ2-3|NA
TGTGCCAGCAGCTCACTTTCGCGGGGCCGACACAACACAGATACGCAGTATTTT
CASSSLSRGRHNTDTQYF